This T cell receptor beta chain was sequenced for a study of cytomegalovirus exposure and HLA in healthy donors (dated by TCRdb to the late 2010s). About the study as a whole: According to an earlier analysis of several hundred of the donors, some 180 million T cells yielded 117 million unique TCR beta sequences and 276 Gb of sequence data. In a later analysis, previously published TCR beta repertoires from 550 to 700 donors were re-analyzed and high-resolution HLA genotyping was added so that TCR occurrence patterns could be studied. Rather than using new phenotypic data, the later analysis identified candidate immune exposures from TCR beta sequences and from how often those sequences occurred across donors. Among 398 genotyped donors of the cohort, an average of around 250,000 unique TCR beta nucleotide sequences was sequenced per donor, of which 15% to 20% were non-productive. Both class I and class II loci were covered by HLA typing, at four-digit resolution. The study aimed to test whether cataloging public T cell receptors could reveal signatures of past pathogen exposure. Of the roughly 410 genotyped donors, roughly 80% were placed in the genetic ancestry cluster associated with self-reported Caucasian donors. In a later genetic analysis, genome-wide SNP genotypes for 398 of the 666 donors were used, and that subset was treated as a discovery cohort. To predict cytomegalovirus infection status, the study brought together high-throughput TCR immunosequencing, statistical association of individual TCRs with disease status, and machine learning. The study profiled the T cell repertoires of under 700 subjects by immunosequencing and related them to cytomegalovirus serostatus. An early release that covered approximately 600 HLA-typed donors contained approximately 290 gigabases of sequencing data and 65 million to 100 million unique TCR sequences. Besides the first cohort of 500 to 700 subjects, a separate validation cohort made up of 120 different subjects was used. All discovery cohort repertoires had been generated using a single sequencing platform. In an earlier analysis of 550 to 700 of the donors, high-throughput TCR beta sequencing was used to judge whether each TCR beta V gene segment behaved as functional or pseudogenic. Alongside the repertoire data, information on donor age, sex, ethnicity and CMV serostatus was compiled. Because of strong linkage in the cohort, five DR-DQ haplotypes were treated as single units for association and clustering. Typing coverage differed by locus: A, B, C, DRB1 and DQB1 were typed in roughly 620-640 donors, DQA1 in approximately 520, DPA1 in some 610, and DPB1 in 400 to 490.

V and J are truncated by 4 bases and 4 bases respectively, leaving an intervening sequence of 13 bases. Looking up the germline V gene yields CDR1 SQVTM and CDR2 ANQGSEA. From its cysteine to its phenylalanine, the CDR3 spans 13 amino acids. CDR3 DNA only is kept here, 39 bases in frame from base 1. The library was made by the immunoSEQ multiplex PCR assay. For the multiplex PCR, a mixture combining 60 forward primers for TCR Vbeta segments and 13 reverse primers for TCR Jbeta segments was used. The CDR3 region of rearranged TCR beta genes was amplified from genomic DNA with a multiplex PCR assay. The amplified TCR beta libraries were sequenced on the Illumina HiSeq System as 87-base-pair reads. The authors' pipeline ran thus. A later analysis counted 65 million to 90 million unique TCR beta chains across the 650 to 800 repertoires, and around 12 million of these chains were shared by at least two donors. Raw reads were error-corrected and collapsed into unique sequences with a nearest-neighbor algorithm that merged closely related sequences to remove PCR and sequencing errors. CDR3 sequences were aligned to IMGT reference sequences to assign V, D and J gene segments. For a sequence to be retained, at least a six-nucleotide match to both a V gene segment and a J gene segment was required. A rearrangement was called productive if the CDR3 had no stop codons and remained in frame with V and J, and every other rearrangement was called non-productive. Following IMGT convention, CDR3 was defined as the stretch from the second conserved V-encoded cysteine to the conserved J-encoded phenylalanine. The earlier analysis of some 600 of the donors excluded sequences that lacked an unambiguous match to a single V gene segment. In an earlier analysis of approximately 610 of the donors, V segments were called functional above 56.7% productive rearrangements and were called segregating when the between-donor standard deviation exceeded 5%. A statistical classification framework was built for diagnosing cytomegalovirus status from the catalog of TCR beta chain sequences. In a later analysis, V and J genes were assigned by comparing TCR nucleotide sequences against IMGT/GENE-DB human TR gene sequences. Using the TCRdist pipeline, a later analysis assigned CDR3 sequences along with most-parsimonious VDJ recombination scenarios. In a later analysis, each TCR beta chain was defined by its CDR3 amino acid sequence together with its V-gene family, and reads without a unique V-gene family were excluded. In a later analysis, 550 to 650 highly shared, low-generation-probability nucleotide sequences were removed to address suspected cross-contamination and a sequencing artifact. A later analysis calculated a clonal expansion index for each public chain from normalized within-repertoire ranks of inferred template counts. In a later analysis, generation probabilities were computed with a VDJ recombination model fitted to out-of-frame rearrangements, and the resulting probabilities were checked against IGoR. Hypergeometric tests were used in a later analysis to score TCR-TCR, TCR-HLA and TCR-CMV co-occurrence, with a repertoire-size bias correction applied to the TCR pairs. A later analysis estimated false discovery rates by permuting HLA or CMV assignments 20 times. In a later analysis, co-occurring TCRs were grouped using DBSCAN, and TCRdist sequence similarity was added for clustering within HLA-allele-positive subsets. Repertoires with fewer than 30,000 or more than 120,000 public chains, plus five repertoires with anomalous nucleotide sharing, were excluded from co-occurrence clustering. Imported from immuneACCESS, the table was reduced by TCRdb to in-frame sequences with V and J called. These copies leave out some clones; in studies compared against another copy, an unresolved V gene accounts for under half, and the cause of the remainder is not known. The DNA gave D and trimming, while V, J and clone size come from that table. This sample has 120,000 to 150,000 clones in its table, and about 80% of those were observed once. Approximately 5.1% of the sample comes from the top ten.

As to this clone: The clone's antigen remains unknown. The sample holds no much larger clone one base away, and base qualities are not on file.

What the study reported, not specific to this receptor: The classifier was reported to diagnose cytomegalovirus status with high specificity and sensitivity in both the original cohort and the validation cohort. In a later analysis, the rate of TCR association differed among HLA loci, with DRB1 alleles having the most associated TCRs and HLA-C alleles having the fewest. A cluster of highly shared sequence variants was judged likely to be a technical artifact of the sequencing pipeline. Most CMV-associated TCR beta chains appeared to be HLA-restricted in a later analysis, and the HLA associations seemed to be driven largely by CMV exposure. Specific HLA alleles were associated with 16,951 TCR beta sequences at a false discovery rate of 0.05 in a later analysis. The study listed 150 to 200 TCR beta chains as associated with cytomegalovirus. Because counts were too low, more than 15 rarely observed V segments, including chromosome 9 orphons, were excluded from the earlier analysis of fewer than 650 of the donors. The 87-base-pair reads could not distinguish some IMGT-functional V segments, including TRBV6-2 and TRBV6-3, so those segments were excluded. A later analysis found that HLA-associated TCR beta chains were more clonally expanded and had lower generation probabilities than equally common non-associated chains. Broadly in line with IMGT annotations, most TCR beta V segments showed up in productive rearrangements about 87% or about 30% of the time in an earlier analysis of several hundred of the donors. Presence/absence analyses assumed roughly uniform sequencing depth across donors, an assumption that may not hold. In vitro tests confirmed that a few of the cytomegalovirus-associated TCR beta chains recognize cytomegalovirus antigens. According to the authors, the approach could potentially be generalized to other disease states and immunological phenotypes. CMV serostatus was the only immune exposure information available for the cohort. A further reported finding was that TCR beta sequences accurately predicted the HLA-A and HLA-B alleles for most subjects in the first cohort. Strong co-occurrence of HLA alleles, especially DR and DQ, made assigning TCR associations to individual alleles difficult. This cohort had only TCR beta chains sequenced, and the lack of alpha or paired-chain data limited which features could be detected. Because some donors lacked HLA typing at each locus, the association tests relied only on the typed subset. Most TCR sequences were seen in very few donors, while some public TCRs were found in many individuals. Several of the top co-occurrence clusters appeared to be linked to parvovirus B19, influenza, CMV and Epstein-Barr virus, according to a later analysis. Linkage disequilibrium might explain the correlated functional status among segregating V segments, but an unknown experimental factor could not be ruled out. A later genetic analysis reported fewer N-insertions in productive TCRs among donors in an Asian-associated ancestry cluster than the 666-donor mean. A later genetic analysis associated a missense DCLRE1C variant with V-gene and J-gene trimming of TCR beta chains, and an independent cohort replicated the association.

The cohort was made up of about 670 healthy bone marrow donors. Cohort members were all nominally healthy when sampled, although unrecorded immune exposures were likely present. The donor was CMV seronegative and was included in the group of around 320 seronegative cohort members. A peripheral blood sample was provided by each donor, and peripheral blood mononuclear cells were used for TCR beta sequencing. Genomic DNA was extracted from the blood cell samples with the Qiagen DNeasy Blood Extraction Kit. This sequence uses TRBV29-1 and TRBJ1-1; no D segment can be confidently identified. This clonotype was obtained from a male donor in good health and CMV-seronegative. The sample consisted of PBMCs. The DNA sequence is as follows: TGCAGCGTTGGGCGCGGGGTTGCCACTGAAGCTTTCTTT. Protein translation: CSVGRGVATEAFF.